Listed here is a single TCR beta chain. This sample was taken from a study of T cell responses to AZD1222 COVID-19 vaccine. Trimming cost V 4 bases and J 5 bases, with 26 bases left between them. CDR3 size: 19 residues. Germline CDR1 is MGHRA and CDR2 is YSYEKL. Sequenced by immunoSEQ multiplex PCR; TCRdb stores in-frame clones only, minus some. The sample lists about 150,000 clones; around 90% were seen once. V usage is TRBV4-1 and J usage is TRBJ2-2; perhaps TRBD2 as D (7 bases). The source was peripheral blood, collected on day 0 of AZD1222 vaccination. This sequence originates from an adult in good health. The CDR3 protein is CASSPTRGGPIPVTGELFF. The CDR3 DNA sequence: TGCGCCAGCAGCCCCACTAGGGGGGGGCCTATTCCTGTGACCGGGGAGCTGTTTTTT.